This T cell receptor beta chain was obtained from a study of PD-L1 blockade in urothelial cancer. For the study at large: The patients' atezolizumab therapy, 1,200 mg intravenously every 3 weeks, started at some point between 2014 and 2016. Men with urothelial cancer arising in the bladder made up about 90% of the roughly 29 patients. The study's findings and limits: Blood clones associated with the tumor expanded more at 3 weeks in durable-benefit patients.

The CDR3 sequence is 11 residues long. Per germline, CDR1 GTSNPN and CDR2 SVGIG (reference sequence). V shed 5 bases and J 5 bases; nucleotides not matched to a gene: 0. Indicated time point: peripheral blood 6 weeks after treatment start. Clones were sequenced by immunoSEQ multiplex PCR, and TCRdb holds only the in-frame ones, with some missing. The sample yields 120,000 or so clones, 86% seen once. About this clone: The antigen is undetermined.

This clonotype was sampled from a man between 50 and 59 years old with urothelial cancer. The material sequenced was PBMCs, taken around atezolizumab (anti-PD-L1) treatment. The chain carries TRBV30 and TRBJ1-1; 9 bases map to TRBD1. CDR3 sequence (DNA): TGTGCCTGGGGACAGGGGACTGAAGCTTTCTTT. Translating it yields CAWGQGTEAFF.